The text below deals with one T cell receptor beta chain. Profiling relied on immunoSEQ multiplex PCR, and the TCRdb table lists in-frame clones only, not all of them. The sample includes under 1 million clones, around 96% seen only once; the top ten take 0.2% to 0.25%. The data belong to a study of shared clonotypes between healthy human individuals. CD8 cells regarded as naive lacked CD45RO, were positively chosen for CCR7, and omitted terminally differentiated effector memory CD45RA+ cells. From germline, CDR1 is MNHEY and CDR2 SMNVEV (reference sequence). After removal of 8 bases from V and 3 bases from J, the junction contained 1 base not matched to a gene. The CDR3 spans 11 residues.

Source material: naive CD8+ T cells sorted from blood. This sequence was found in a man younger than 40 in good health. The rearrangement joins TRBV27 to TRBJ2-7, with 7 bases identical to TRBD2. Here the CDR3 DNA reads TGTGCCAGCGGGGGGGGCTACGAGCAGTACTTC. As protein: CASGGGYEQYF.